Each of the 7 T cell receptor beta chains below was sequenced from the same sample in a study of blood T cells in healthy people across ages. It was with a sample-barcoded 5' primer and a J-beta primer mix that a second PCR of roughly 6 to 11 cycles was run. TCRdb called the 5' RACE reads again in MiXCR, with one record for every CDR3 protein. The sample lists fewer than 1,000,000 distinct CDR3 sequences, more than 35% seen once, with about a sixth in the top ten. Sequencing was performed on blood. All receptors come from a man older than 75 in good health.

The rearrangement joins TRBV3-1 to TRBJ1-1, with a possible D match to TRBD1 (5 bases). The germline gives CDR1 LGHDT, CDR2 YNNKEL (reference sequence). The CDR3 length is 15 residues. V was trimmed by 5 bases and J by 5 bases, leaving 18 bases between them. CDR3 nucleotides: TGTGCCAGCAGCGATTTCGGGGGTTCGAATACTGAAGCTTTCTTT. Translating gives CASSDFGGSNTEAFF. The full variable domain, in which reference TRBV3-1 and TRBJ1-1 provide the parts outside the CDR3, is DTAVSQTPKYLVTQMGNDKSIKCEQNLGHDTMYWYKQDSKKFLKIMFSYNNKELIINETVPNRFSPKSPDKAHLNLHINSLELGDSAVYFCASSDFGGSNTEAFFGQGTRLTVV.

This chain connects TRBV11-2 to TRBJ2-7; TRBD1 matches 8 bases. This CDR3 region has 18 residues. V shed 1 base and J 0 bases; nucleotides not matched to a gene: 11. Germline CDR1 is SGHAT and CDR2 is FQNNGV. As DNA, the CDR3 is TGTGCCAGCAGCTTAGTTTTTCAGCGGCAGGGGGCCTCCTACGAGCAGTACTTC. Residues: CASSLVFQRQGASYEQYF.

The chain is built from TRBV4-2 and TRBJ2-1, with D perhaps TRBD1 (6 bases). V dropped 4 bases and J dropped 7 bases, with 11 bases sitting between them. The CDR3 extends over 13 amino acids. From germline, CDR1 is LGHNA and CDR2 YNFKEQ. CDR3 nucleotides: TGTGCCAGCAGCCCCGAGGGGGAGAATGAGCAGTTCTTC. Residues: CASSPEGENEQFF.

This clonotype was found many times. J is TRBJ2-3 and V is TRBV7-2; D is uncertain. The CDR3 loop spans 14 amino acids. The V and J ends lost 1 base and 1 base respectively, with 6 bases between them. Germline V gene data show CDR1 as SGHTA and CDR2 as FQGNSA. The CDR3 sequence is CASSLDYRTDTQYF. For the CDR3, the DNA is TGTGCCAGCAGCTTAGACTACCGCACAGATACGCAGTATTTT. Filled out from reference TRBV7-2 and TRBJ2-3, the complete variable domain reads GAGVSQSPSNKVTEKGKDVELRCDPISGHTALYWYRQSLGQGLEFLIYFQGNSAPDKSGLPSDRFSAERTGGSVSTLTIQRTQQEDSAVYLCASSLDYRTDTQYFGPGTRLTVL.

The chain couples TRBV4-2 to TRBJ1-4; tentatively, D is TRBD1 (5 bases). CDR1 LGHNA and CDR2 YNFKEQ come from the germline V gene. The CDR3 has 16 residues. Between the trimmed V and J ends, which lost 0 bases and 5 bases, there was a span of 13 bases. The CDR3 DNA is TGTGCCAGCAGCCAAGAAGGGGCAGGCGACAATGAAAAACTGTTTTTT. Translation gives CASSQEGAGDNEKLFF.

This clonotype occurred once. The CDR3 DNA is TGTGCCAGCAGCCGTAGACTAGCGGGGAGTTTACTCAATGAGCAGTTCTTC. This translates into CASSRRLAGSLLNEQFF. The chain links TRBV14 to TRBJ2-1; 11 bases are shared with TRBD2. The CDR3 has 17 amino acids. J lost 6 bases, V lost 4 bases, and 11 bases had no gene match. Germline V gives CDR1 SGHDN, CDR2 FVKESK.

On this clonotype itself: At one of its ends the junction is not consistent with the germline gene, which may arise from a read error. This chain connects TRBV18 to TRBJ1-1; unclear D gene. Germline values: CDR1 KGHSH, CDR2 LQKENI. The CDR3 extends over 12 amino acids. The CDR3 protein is CASAPGSTEAFF. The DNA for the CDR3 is TGTGCCAGCGCACCAGGCAGCACTGAAGCTTTCTTT.